There are many counts of the clone carrying this TCR beta chain. The entry originates in a study of identical twins. TCRdb re-called the 5' RACE reads with MiXCR, one entry per CDR3 protein. This sample has around 250,000 distinct CDR3 sequences, with approximately 8.3% found just once. This CDR3 region has 15 residues. V was pared by 2 bases and J by 6 bases, with 2 bases of the junction left unmatched. Germline CDR1 and CDR2: MNHEY and SVGEGT. Another study also made use of these data, one on yellow fever vaccine responses in identical twins.

The TCR sequence derives from a woman in her late teens or twenties in good health. The chain is built from TRBV6-2 or TRBV6-3 and TRBJ2-1; the match to TRBD2 covers 12 bases. Sequences were obtained from CD8+ T cells sorted from blood. The CDR3 loop reads CASSYETSGSNEQFF. The CDR3 DNA reads as TGTGCCAGCAGTTACGAGACTAGCGGGAGCAATGAGCAGTTCTTC.